What follows describes a single T cell receptor (beta chain). The antigen it binds to is not known. The input lacks base qualities; no much larger clone sits a single base away. The study tested focal radiation therapy combined with CTLA-4 blockade (ipilimumab) in patients with chemo-refractory metastatic non-small-cell lung cancer. The data stem from a study of radiotherapy plus CTLA-4 blockade in lung cancer (dated by TCRdb to the late 2010s). Looking at the study overall: Among the enrolled patients, about 19% had an objective response, and roughly 30% reached disease control. General study outcomes and caveats: After treatment with radiotherapy and ipilimumab, TCR clones that originated in tumors expanded in peripheral blood. The strongest predictors of response were reported to be early dynamic shifts in blood T cell clones along with a rise in serum interferon-beta following radiation.

Counted from cysteine to phenylalanine, this CDR3 has 11 amino acids. The sequence is cut down to CDR3 DNA, 33 bases in frame from base 1. From a lookup of the germline V gene, CDR1 and CDR2 are SNHLY and FYNNEI. V loses 2 bases, J loses 7 bases, and the germline ends lie 5 bases apart. The library was made by the immunoSEQ multiplex PCR assay. The source is immuneACCESS, and TCRdb retained only in-frame sequences with V and J called. Part of the clones is not carried over; for the studies checked, unresolved V genes explain less than half of this, and the remainder is unexplained. The sample includes around 45,000 clones, with approximately 79% observed a single time. 8.3% of the sample lies in the top ten.

In this chain, TRBV2 is recombined with TRBJ1-2, with the D gene not confidently named. This specimen consisted of peripheral blood, obtained from a patient treated with radiotherapy plus ipilimumab. This TCR was recovered from a human donor with non-small cell lung cancer who had stable disease on radiotherapy plus ipilimumab. The sequence in DNA is TGTGCCAGCAGTGAATGGGGTGGCTACACCTTC. Its protein is CASSEWGGYTF. The full variable domain, with segments outside the CDR3 supplied by the reference TRBV2 and TRBJ1-2 proteins, appears as EPEVTQTPSHQVTQMGQEVILRCVPISNHLYFYWYRQILGQKVEFLVSFYNNEISEKSEIFDDQFSVERPDGSNFTLKIRSTKLEDSAMYFCASSEWGGYTFGSGTRLTVV.